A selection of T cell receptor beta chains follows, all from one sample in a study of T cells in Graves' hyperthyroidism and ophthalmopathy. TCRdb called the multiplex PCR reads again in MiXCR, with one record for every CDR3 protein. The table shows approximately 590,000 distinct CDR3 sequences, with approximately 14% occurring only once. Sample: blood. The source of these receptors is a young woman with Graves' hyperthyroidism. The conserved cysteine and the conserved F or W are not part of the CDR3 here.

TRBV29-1	SVQTGGPEAF
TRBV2	ASRTDGLSYEQY
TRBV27	ASSLGDRTPNTQY
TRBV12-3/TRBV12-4	ASNEQGSTGELF
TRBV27	ASSSPGSGNYGYT
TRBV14	ASSQWTGTNTEAF
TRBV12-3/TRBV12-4	ASSPWTNSYEQY
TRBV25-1	ASNRGLGETQY
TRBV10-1	ASSDGGAGGYEQY
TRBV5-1	ASSFRQGTNEQF
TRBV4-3	ASSQVDRGTGELF
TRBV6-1	ASGTYLQPQH
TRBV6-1	ASSEEAGTGSEKLF
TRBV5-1	ASRGGSATDTQY
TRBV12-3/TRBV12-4	ASSLRARLGEQY
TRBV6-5	ASSYSTSGRGTQETQY
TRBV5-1	ASSLESRTGFYEQY
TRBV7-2	ASSLALYEQY
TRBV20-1	SARGVHLESNTGELF
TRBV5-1	ASSFRPLGEQY
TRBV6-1	ASSEGSINEQF
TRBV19	ASTLTTYGEKLF
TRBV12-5	ASGGTESDTQY
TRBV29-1	SVGSGTFTDTQY
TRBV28	ASTLGIFSYEQY
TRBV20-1	SVQDPTWETQY
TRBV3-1	AISPGQNTEAF
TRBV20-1	SARDQLLSDTQY
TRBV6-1	ASGPGASYEQY
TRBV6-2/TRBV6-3	ASTTDLAGGSACNEQF
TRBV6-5	ASSYPGRDTQY
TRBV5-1	ASSSAGGYNEQF
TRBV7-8	ASTENQAGFQQETQY
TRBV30	AWSVNPPNEKLF
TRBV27	ASSPTFGYSNQPQH